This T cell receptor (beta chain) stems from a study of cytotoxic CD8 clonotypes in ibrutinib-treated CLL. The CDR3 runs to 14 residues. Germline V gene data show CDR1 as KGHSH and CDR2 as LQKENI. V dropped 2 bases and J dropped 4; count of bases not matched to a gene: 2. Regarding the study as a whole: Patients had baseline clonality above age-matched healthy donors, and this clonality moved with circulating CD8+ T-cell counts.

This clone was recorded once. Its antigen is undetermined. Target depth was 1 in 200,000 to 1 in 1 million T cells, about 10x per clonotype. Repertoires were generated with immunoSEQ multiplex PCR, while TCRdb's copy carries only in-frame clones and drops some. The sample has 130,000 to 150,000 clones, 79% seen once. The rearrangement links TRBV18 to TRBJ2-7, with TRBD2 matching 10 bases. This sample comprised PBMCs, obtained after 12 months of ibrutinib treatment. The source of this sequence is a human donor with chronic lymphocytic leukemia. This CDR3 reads CASSPETSGYEQYF. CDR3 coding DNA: TGTGCCAGCTCACCAGAGACTAGCGGGTACGAGCAGTACTTC.